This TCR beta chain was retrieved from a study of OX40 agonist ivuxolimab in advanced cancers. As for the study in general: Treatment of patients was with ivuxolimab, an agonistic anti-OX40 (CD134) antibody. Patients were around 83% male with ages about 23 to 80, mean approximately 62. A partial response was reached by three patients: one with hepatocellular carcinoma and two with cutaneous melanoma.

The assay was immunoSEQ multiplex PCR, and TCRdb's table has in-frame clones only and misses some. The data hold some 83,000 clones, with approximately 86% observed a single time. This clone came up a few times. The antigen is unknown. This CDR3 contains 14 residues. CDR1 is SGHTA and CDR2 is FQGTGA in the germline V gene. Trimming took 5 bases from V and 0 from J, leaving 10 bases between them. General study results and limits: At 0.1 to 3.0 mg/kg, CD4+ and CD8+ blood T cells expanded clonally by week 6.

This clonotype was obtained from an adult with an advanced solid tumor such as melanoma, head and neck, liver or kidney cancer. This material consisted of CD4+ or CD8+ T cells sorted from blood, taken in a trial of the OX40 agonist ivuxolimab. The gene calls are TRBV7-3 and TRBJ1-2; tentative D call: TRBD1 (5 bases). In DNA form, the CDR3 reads TGTGCCAGCAGCCCGGACACTGCTAACTATGGCTACACCTTC. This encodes CASSPDTANYGYTF.